This T cell receptor (beta chain) was documented in a study of OX40 agonist ivuxolimab in advanced cancers. About the study: Subjects had a mean age of roughly 57 years, with a range of roughly 23 to 79; less than 90% were male.

Findings of the study overall: The average count of expanded clones was higher among CD8+ T cells than among CD4+. Certain nonresponders additionally had low normalized T-cell clonal expansion.

This CDR3 region has 13 residues. Looked up from germline, CDR1 is PRHDT and CDR2 is FYEKMQ (reference sequence). The V gene lost 3 bases and the J gene lost 5 bases, with 11 bases spanning the gap. Repertoires were generated with immunoSEQ multiplex PCR, while TCRdb's copy carries only in-frame clones and drops some. This table holds approximately 8,800 clones, about four fifths found once. A note on this clone: Its antigen is not known.

The material was CD4+ or CD8+ T cells sorted from blood, obtained in a trial of the OX40 agonist ivuxolimab. The TCR was taken from an adult with an advanced solid tumor such as melanoma, head and neck, liver or kidney cancer. This chain connects TRBV13 to TRBJ2-7; no definite D call. The CDR3, as DNA: TGTGCCAGCAGCTTTTCCCGGTCAGACGAGCAGTACTTC. Its protein is CASSFSRSDEQYF.